This T cell receptor (beta chain) appears in the sequencing data of a study of control samples from healthy donors and cancer patients (dated by TCRdb to 2018 to 2021). V and J lose 5 bases and 8 bases, and a span of 13 bases separates them. Its CDR3 holds 13 amino acids, cysteine through phenylalanine. The sequence is cut down to CDR3 DNA, 39 bases in frame from base 1. This clone appeared once. Its antigen is unknown. Base-call qualities are not available, and no considerably larger clone is one nucleotide away. Libraries were made using the immunoSEQ multiplex PCR assay. In TCRdb, the immuneACCESS table is reduced to in-frame sequences with V and J assigned. These tables do not hold every clone; where another copy was compared, an unresolved V gene accounts for under half, and the others remain unexplained. Here the sample has more than 35,000 clones; approximately 94% occur a single time. The biggest ten clones account for roughly a quarter of the sample.

The material sequenced was blood. The chain uses TRBV12-3 or TRBV12-4 and TRBJ2-1, with the D gene too uncertain to name. The receptor's source is a man between 60 and 70 years old in good health. CDR3 protein: CASSLIGRDEQFF. Here is the DNA: TGTGCCAGCAGTCTGATCGGTAGGGATGAGCAGTTCTTC.